This is a list of T cell receptor beta chains from one sample in a study of OX40 agonist ivuxolimab in advanced cancers. Profiled with immunoSEQ multiplex PCR; TCRdb holds only in-frame clones, not every one. The sample holds tens of thousands of clones, approximately 92% seen once. This specimen was CD4+ or CD8+ T cells sorted from blood, taken in a trial of the OX40 agonist ivuxolimab. The receptor source for this set is an adult with an advanced solid tumor such as melanoma, head and neck, liver or kidney cancer. The CDR3 runs from the conserved cysteine through the conserved F or W. D genes are given only for firm matches.

v_call: TRBV7-9
d_call: NA
j_call: TRBJ2-7
cdr3_aa: CASSSRNDWADEQYF

v_call: TRBV30
d_call: NA
j_call: TRBJ1-1
cdr3_aa: CAWDWTANTEAFF

v_call: TRBV11-3
d_call: TRBD2
j_call: TRBJ2-1
cdr3_aa: CASSLVAGSYNEQFF

v_call: TRBV6-1
d_call: NA
j_call: TRBJ1-2
cdr3_aa: CASTQGPSYGYTF

v_call: TRBV28
d_call: NA
j_call: TRBJ2-5
cdr3_aa: CASSFGARRPETQYF

v_call: TRBV29-1
d_call: TRBD2
j_call: TRBJ2-1
cdr3_aa: CSALAGNNEQFF

v_call: TRBV11-1
d_call: NA
j_call: TRBJ1-1
cdr3_aa: CASSPIPGWEAFF

v_call: TRBV18
d_call: NA
j_call: TRBJ2-7
cdr3_aa: CASSPPVSSYEQYF

v_call: TRBV6-1
d_call: NA
j_call: TRBJ1-6
cdr3_aa: CASREDSPLHF

v_call: TRBV18
d_call: NA
j_call: TRBJ1-2
cdr3_aa: CASSPTGNYGYTF

v_call: TRBV29-1
d_call: TRBD1
j_call: TRBJ2-7
cdr3_aa: CSVEVGGQFFEQYF

v_call: TRBV7-9
d_call: NA
j_call: TRBJ2-3
cdr3_aa: CASSLVIGASTDTQYF

v_call: TRBV2
d_call: TRBD1
j_call: TRBJ1-5
cdr3_aa: CASKPTGGDRGLSQPQHF

v_call: TRBV18
d_call: NA
j_call: TRBJ1-5
cdr3_aa: CASSPLAGDSNQPQHF

v_call: TRBV4-1
d_call: NA
j_call: TRBJ1-2
cdr3_aa: CASSPSSPTSGLTYGYTF

v_call: TRBV2
d_call: NA
j_call: TRBJ2-2
cdr3_aa: CASSETNTGELFF

v_call: TRBV7-2
d_call: NA
j_call: TRBJ1-2
cdr3_aa: CASSLVGTTNYGYTF

v_call: TRBV7-6
d_call: NA
j_call: TRBJ2-2
cdr3_aa: CASSPMGQVLAGELFF

v_call: TRBV7-2
d_call: NA
j_call: TRBJ1-5
cdr3_aa: CASSYGSNQPQHF

v_call: TRBV9
d_call: TRBD1
j_call: TRBJ2-7
cdr3_aa: CASSVGTGGIYEQYF

v_call: TRBV15
d_call: TRBD2
j_call: TRBJ2-3
cdr3_aa: CATYASRGSTDTQYF

v_call: TRBV2
d_call: TRBD2
j_call: TRBJ2-7
cdr3_aa: CASSPSSGRRYEQYF

v_call: TRBV7-8
d_call: TRBD2
j_call: TRBJ2-3
cdr3_aa: CASSSPGLAGARQVAPDTQYF

v_call: TRBV4-1
d_call: TRBD1
j_call: TRBJ1-4
cdr3_aa: CASSPRQGEANEKLFF

v_call: TRBV7-3
d_call: NA
j_call: TRBJ1-1
cdr3_aa: CASSLTRGVGTEAFF

v_call: TRBV6-1
d_call: TRBD1
j_call: TRBJ1-2
cdr3_aa: CASRGHDRAVRYTF

v_call: TRBV19
d_call: TRBD2
j_call: TRBJ2-7
cdr3_aa: CASRIVAGGSEQYF

v_call: TRBV28
d_call: TRBD2
j_call: TRBJ2-2
cdr3_aa: CASTREGTGELFF

v_call: TRBV19
d_call: NA
j_call: TRBJ2-1
cdr3_aa: CASSIGWGPDPDNEQFF

v_call: TRBV18
d_call: NA
j_call: TRBJ1-3
cdr3_aa: CASSPSLFGNTIYF

v_call: TRBV5-1
d_call: NA
j_call: TRBJ1-4
cdr3_aa: CASSYGTLTNEKLFF

v_call: TRBV5-1
d_call: TRBD2
j_call: TRBJ2-5
cdr3_aa: CASSTPSGGHLQETQYF

v_call: TRBV10-1
d_call: NA
j_call: TRBJ1-4
cdr3_aa: CASSDGGAPNEKLFF

v_call: TRBV14
d_call: NA
j_call: TRBJ2-1
cdr3_aa: CASSPTHRVNEQFF